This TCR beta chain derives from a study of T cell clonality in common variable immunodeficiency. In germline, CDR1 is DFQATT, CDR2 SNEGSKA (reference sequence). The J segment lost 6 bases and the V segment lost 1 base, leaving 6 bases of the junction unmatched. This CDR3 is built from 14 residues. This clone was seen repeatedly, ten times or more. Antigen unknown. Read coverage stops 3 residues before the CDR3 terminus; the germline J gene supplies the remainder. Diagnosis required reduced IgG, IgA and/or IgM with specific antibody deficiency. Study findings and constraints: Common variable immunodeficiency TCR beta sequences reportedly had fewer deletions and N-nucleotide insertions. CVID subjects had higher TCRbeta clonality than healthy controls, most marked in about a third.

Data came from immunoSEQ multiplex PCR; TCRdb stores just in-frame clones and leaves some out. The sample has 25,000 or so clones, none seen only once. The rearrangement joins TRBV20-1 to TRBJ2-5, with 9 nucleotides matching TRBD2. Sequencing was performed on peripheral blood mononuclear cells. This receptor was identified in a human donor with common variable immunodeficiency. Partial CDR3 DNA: TGCAGTGCTAGAGTCTCTAGCGGGATAAAGACC. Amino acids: CSARVSSGIKT. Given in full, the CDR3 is CSARVSSGIKTQYF.